This passage covers 27 T cell receptor beta chains from one sample sequenced in a study of identical twins. TCRdb used MiXCR to reprocess the 5' RACE reads, holding one entry per CDR3 protein. This table has 150,000 or so distinct CDR3 sequences, under 4.5% appearing once. Sequencing was performed on memory T cells sorted from blood. The receptors were sampled from a man aged 18-30 years in good health.

Ten or more counts support this clonotype. This chain links TRBV4-1 with TRBJ2-7; the D is unclear. CDR1 is MGHRA, CDR2 YSYEKL, per germline. V lost 4 bases to trimming and J lost 4 bases, with 11 bases between them. This CDR3 spans 13 amino acids. The CDR3: CASSRRKIYEQYV. CDR3 nucleotide sequence: TGCGCCAGCAGCCGGCGAAAAATTTACGAGCAGTACGTC.

This clonotype was counted at least ten times. V is TRBV20-1 and J is TRBJ1-1, with D possibly being TRBD1 (5 bases). This CDR3 spans 11 amino acids. CDR1 is DFQATT and CDR2 is SNEGSKA in the germline V gene (reference sequence). Trimming stripped 4 bases from V and 10 bases from J, with 13 bases between. The CDR3 here is CSAIPRGGAFF. The CDR3 DNA is TGCAGTGCTATACCCCGGGGGGGAGCTTTCTTT.

This clonotype was detected many times. The genes are TRBV24-1 and TRBJ2-5; 10 nucleotides line up with TRBD2. CDR1 and CDR2 from the germline V gene are KGHDR and SFDVKD. The CDR3 consists of 15 residues. V lost 3 bases and J lost 2; bases outside the gene matches: 2. CDR3 residues: CATSDPAGGQETQYF. CDR3 DNA: TGTGCCACCAGTGATCCAGCGGGAGGGCAAGAGACCCAGTACTTC.

V is TRBV12-3 or TRBV12-4 and J is TRBJ2-7; 7 positions match TRBD2. The V gene end was trimmed by 0 bases and the J gene end by 3 bases; junction bases not matched to a gene: 2. CDR3 size: 14 residues. DNA of the CDR3: TGTGCCAGCAGTTTAGCGGGAGGGCACTACGAGCAGTACTTC. Its translation is CASSLAGGHYEQYF.

This clonotype was seen at least ten times. The chain links TRBV6-5 to TRBJ2-4, with D tentatively TRBD1 (6 bases). The length of the CDR3 is 18 residues. Germline V gives CDR1 MNHEY, CDR2 SVGAGI. Trimming shortened V by 0 bases and J by 1 base, and 16 bases separated the two germline ends. The CDR3 nucleotides read TGTGCCAGCAGTTACTCGTCGGGCAGGGGCGCCGCCAAAAACATTCAGTACTTC. Amino acids: CASSYSSGRGAAKNIQYF.

This clonotype was seen repeatedly, ten times or more. The rearrangement uses TRBV7-2 and TRBJ1-4, with D unclear. CDR1 and CDR2 from the germline V gene are SGHTA and FQGNSA. V was cut by 4 bases and J by 8 bases, with 14 bases left in between. The CDR3 has 14 amino acids. The chain's CDR3 is CASSSIPGREKLFF. The CDR3 DNA reads as TGTGCCAGCAGCTCTATCCCTGGACGGGAAAAACTGTTTTTT.

This clonotype was observed at least ten times. The rearrangement joins TRBV5-4 to TRBJ2-5; 8 nucleotides agree with TRBD2. Germline lookup yields CDR1 SGHNT and CDR2 YYREEE (reference sequence). This CDR3 region has 17 residues. Trimming at V came to 4 bases and at J to 5 bases, leaving 16 bases not matched to a gene. CDR3 in DNA: TGTGCCAGCAGCCCCGGGGGAGGGAGCGGGAGTTTCGAGACCCAGTACTTC. It specifies CASSPGGGSGSFETQYF.

Many counts were recorded for this clonotype. The chain couples TRBV12-3 or TRBV12-4 to TRBJ2-2; tentative D call: TRBD2 (5 bases). V lost 6 bases and J 7 bases, leaving 12 bases between the germline ends. CDR3 length equals 13 residues. As DNA, the CDR3 is TGTGCCAGCAGGAAACGGGAAATCGGGGAGCTGTTTTTT. Protein sequence: CASRKREIGELFF.

In its sample, this clonotype was seen many times. V gene TRBV3-1 combines with J gene TRBJ1-1; weak D call: TRBD1 (5 bases). This CDR3 region has 14 residues. Germline assignment: CDR1 LGHDT and CDR2 YNNKEL (reference sequence). Deletions cut 1 base from V and 10 bases from J, with 16 bases between. In DNA, the CDR3 is TGTGCCAGCAGCCAAGCAGTTCCCAGGGACGGAGCTTTCTTT. Translating gives CASSQAVPRDGAFF.

This clonotype was recorded many times. The chain links TRBV11-3 to TRBJ1-1, with no clear D. The ends were cut back, 0 bases at V and 4 bases at J, with 3 bases in the middle. This CDR3 has 12 residues. Germline V CDR1 and CDR2: SGHNT, YENEEA. CDR3 amino acids: CASSLDSTEAFF. CDR3 coding DNA: TGTGCCAGCAGCTTAGACAGCACTGAAGCTTTCTTT.

The chain recombines TRBV3-1 with TRBJ2-7; D tentatively reads TRBD1 or TRBD2 (5 bases each). CDR1 is LGHDT and CDR2 is YNNKEL in the germline V gene (reference sequence). The CDR3 covers 14 residues. V lost 1 base and J lost 2, with 9 bases in between. The CDR3 sequence is CASSQAGPTYEQYF. The CDR3 DNA is TGTGCCAGCAGCCAAGCGGGACCTACCTACGAGCAGTACTTC.

This chain links TRBV5-1 with TRBJ2-7, with 12 bases that match TRBD1. The V segment lost 4 bases and the J segment 2 bases; nucleotides outside the gene matches: 10. The CDR3 is 17 amino acids. Germline assignment: CDR1 SGHRS and CDR2 YFSETQ. CDR3 sequence: CASSTGSGTGGAYEQYF. Here the CDR3 DNA reads TGCGCCAGCAGCACAGGCTCCGGGACAGGGGGCGCCTACGAGCAGTACTTC.

The sample holds a few counts of this clonotype. This chain joins TRBV20-1 and TRBJ2-1, with D perhaps given as TRBD1 or TRBD2 (5 bases each). Between the trimmed V and J ends, which lost 6 bases and 8 bases, there was a span of 17 bases. This CDR3 has 13 residues. CDR1 and CDR2 from the germline V gene are DFQATT and SNEGSKA (reference sequence). CDR3 loop: CSAKGTNVDEQFF. As DNA, the CDR3 is TGCAGTGCAAAAGGGACCAACGTCGATGAGCAGTTCTTC.

Note on this clonotype: This clone may be a read error of a much larger clone one base away. The conserved phenylalanine or tryptophan normally closing the CDR3 is absent here, so this likely arose from a read error. The chain joins TRBV7-9 to TRBJ1-1; 9 bases match TRBD1. This CDR3 contains 14 residues. Per germline, CDR1 SEHNR and CDR2 FQNEAQ (reference sequence). V lost 1 base and J lost 7; bases outside the gene matches: 4. Here the CDR3 reads CASSLGGTGNEAFL. The CDR3 DNA is TGTGCCAGCAGCTTAGGGGGGACAGGGAATGAAGCTTTCTTA.

This clonotype was observed many times. J is TRBJ1-3 and V is TRBV9, with 7 bases identical to TRBD1. Trimming took 0 bases from V and 3 from J; bases not matched to a gene: 3. The CDR3 has 15 amino acids. The germline V gene has CDR1 SGDLS and CDR2 YYNGEE. The CDR3 DNA follows: TGTGCCAGCAGCGTAGCTCAGGGGGTTGGAAACACCATATATTTT. This translates into CASSVAQGVGNTIYF.

This clonotype showed up many times. J is TRBJ2-5 and V is TRBV11-2; D could derive from TRBD1 or TRBD2 (5 bases each). V was clipped by 5 bases and J by 5 bases, with 21 bases between them. There are 16 residues in the CDR3. Germline assignment: CDR1 SGHAT and CDR2 FQNNGV. This chain's CDR3 is CASSTRPRGGEETQYF. CDR3 in DNA: TGTGCCAGCAGCACCCGTCCGAGGGGCGGCGAGGAGACCCAGTACTTC. The whole variable domain, remainder taken from reference TRBV11-2 and TRBJ2-5, is EAGVAQSPRYKIIEKRQSVAFWCNPISGHATLYWYQQILGQGPKLLIQFQNNGVVDDSQLPKDRFSAERLKGVDSTLKIQPAKLEDSAVYLCASSTRPRGGEETQYFGPGTRLLVL.

A word on this clonotype: A much larger clonotype is one base distant, so this may be a read error. The chain uses TRBV2 and TRBJ2-3, with 7 positions matching TRBD1. There are 16 residues in the CDR3. CDR1 SNHLY and CDR2 FYNNEI come from the germline V gene. V shed 10 bases and J 0 bases; nucleotides not matched to a gene: 13. DNA for the CDR3: TGTGCCACCCGAAGACAGGGCTCTCCTAGCACAGATACGCAGTATTTT. Protein product: CATRRQGSPSTDTQYF.

This clonotype was seen ten or more times. The genes are TRBV4-1 and TRBJ2-4, with D possibly matching TRBD1 (5 bases). The CDR3 covers 15 residues. V was trimmed by 0 bases and J by 3 bases, leaving 9 bases between them. The germline gives CDR1 MGHRA, CDR2 YSYEKL. CDR3 sequence reads: CASSQEDTLKNIQYF. In DNA, the CDR3 is TGCGCCAGCAGCCAAGAGGACACCCTCAAAAACATTCAGTACTTC.

This clonotype came up many times. J is TRBJ1-5 and V is TRBV6-6; D unresolved. The V end was cut by 5 bases, the J end by 5 bases, with 10 bases between. The CDR3 contains 13 residues. From germline, CDR1 is MNHNY and CDR2 SVGAGI (reference sequence). CDR3 in amino acids: CASSPSTHQPQHF. The CDR3 DNA reads as TGTGCCAGCAGTCCATCGACCCATCAGCCCCAGCATTTT.

This clonotype was recorded at least ten times. The J gene is TRBJ1-6, the V gene TRBV11-2, with 8 bases identical to TRBD1. The CDR3 spans 14 residues. After removal of 3 bases from V and 10 bases from J, the junction contained 5 bases not matched to a gene. Germline V gives CDR1 SGHAT, CDR2 FQNNGV. The CDR3 DNA is TGTGCCAGCAGCTTCATACAGGGGGAATCACCCCTCCACTTT. It yields the protein CASSFIQGESPLHF. The full variable domain, completed using reference TRBV11-2 and TRBJ1-6, is EAGVAQSPRYKIIEKRQSVAFWCNPISGHATLYWYQQILGQGPKLLIQFQNNGVVDDSQLPKDRFSAERLKGVDSTLKIQPAKLEDSAVYLCASSFIQGESPLHFGNGTRLTVT.

A few counts support this clonotype. The rearrangement links TRBV19 to TRBJ1-5, with D unclear. Trimming stripped 6 bases from V and 3 bases from J, with 27 bases between. This CDR3 is built from 19 residues. Germline V lookup: CDR1 LNHDA, CDR2 SQIVND (reference sequence). The CDR3 protein is CASSPTLSWRTLNNQPQHF. In nucleotides, the CDR3 is TGTGCCAGTAGCCCCACCCTGAGCTGGAGAACCTTAAACAATCAGCCCCAGCATTTT.

This clonotype was found many times. V usage is TRBV11-2 and J usage is TRBJ1-5, with 10 nucleotides matching TRBD1. CDR3 length equals 15 residues. V was clipped by 1 base and J by 5 bases; unmatched bases: 2. The V gene's germline CDR1 is SGHAT and CDR2 FQNNGV. CDR3 nucleotides: TGTGCCAGCAGCTTAGGGACAGGGGGATATCAGCCCCAGCATTTT. The encoded protein is CASSLGTGGYQPQHF.

The chain carries TRBV15 and TRBJ1-3; 9 bases are shared with TRBD1. The ends lost 0 bases at V and 3 bases at J; junction bases unmatched: 3. CDR3 size: 16 residues. Germline V gene lookup returns CDR1 LNHNV and CDR2 YYDKDF (reference sequence). The CDR3 reads CATSREQGARGNTIYF. The CDR3 bases are TGTGCCACCAGCAGAGAACAGGGGGCGCGTGGAAACACCATATATTTT.

In this sample, this clonotype turned up many times. V and J are TRBV7-2 and TRBJ2-2, with 11 bases lining up with TRBD2. This CDR3 comprises 16 residues. From germline, CDR1 is SGHTA and CDR2 FQGNSA. V lost 0 bases, J lost 4 bases, and 1 base stayed unmatched. The CDR3 DNA follows: TGTGCCAGCAGCTTAGCGACTAGCGGGATCACCGGGGAGCTGTTTTTT. Its translation is CASSLATSGITGELFF.

This clonotype occurred many times. The rearrangement links TRBV24-1 to TRBJ2-3; D may be TRBD2 (5 bases). Germline loops: CDR1 KGHDR, CDR2 SFDVKD. This CDR3 region has 17 residues. V was trimmed by 3 bases and J by 0 bases, leaving 15 bases between them. The CDR3 here is CATSDPSGPASTDTQYF. DNA of the CDR3: TGTGCCACCAGTGATCCCAGCGGCCCTGCGAGCACAGATACGCAGTATTTT.

The V call is TRBV24-1, the J call TRBJ2-1, with D perhaps TRBD1 or TRBD2 (5 bases each). V lost 3 bases and J lost 12, with 14 bases in between. The length of the CDR3 is 13 residues. Germline CDR1 is KGHDR and CDR2 is SFDVKD. CDR3 in DNA: TGTGCCACCAGTGATGAACGGGACGGCGGGCAGTTCTTC. Translated: CATSDERDGGQFF.

This clonotype has ten or more counts. V and J are TRBV6-1 and TRBJ2-7, with D unresolved. Between the trimmed V and J ends, which lost 4 bases and 3 bases, there was a span of 10 bases. The V gene's germline CDR1 is MNHNS and CDR2 SASEGT. CDR3 length: 13 residues. The CDR3 spells CASSGGRSYEQYV. The CDR3 DNA follows: TGTGCCAGCAGTGGAGGACGGAGCTACGAGCAGTACGTC.